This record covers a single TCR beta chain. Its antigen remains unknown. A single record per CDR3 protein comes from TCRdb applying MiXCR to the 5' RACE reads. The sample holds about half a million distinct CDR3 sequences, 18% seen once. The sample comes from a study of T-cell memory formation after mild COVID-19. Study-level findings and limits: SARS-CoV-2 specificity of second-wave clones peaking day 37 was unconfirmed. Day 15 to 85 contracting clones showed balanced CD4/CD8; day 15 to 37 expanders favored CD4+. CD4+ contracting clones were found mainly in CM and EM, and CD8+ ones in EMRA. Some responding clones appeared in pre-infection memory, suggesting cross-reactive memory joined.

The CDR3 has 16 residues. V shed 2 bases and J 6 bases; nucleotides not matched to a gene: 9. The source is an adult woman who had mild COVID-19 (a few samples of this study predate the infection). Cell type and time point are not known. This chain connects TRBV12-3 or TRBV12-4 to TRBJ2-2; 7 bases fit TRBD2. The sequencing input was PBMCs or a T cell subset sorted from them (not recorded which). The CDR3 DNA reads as TGTGCCAGCAGTTTAAGGGCGGGAGCCCCGCCCGGGGAGCTGTTTTTT. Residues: CASSLRAGAPPGELFF.